This TCR beta chain was obtained from a study of beta chain features in type 1 diabetes. Notes on the study in general: People with Type 1 diabetes carried modestly yet significantly shorter TCRB CDR3s in all four CD4+ subsets. PCR might preferentially amplify shorter templates, equally in patients and controls. Naive, central memory and Treg TCRB repertoires appeared more alike in patients than in healthy donors.

The sequenced template was cDNA made from the entire isolated RNA. This table comes from immunoSEQ multiplex PCR, and its TCRdb copy is limited to in-frame clones, with some not included. The sample contains over 120,000 clones, about 13% of which appear only once. Note on this clone: The antigen is undetermined.

Sampling consisted of one heparinised blood draw per donor, averaging around 110 mL. Germline CDR1 is MNHEY and CDR2 is SVGAGI. The CDR3 length is 14 residues. V shed 6 bases and J shed 4 bases, with 15 bases lying between them. The V gene is TRBV6-5, the J gene TRBJ1-2; D gene ambiguous. This receptor was obtained from a man in his late teens or twenties with type 1 diabetes. The sample comprised central memory CD4+ T cells from blood. Written as DNA, the CDR3 is TGTGCCAGCAGCCCCGGGCAGAGCCTCTATGGCTACACCTTC. Translated: CASSPGQSLYGYTF.